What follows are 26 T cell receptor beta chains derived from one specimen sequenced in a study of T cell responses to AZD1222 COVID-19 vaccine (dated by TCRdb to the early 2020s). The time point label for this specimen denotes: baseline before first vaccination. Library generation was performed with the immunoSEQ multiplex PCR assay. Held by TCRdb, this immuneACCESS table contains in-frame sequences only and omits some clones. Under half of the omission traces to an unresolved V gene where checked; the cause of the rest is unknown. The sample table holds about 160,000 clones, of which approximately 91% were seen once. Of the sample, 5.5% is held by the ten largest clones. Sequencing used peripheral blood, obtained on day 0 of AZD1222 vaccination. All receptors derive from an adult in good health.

CDR3 protein: CASKRTTTGNTGELFF. CDR3 DNA: TGCGCCAGCAAGAGGACCACGACAGGGAACACCGGGGAGCTGTTTTTT. This chain connects TRBV5-1 to TRBJ2-2; D perhaps matches TRBD1 (6 bases). In germline, CDR1 is SGHRS, CDR2 YFSETQ. CDR3 size: 16 residues. V lost 6 bases and J 1 base, leaving 16 bases between the germline ends.

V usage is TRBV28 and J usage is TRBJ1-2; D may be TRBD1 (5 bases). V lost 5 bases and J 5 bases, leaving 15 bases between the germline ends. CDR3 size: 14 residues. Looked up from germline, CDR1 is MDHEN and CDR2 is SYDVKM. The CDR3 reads CASSLRGGSYGYTF. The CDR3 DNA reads TGTGCCAGCAGTCTAAGGGGCGGGTCTTATGGCTACACCTTC.

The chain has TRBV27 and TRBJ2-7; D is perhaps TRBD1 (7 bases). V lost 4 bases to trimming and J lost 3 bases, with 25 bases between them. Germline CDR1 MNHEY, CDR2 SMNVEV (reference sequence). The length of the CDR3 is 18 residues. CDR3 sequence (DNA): TGTGCCAGCAGTTATTACCCTTCAGGGGGGAGTGGGTACTACGAGCAGTACTTC. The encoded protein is CASSYYPSGGSGYYEQYF.

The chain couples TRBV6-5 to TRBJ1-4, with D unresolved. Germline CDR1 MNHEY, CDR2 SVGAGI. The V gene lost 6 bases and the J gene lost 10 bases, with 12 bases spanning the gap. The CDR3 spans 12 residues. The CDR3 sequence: CASRQEVRKLFF. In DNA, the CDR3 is TGTGCCAGCAGGCAGGAAGTTAGAAAACTGTTTTTT.

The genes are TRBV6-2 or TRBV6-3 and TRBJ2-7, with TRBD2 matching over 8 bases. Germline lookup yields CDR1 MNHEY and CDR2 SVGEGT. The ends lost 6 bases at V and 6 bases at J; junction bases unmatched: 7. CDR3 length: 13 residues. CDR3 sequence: CASSSGGPGEQYF. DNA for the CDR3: TGTGCCAGCAGCAGCGGGGGCCCCGGCGAGCAGTACTTC.

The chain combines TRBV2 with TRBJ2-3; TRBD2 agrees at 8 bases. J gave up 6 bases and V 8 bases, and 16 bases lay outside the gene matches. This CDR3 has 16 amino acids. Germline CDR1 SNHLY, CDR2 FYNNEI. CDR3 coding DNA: TGTGCCAGCGGAAAACTAGCGGCGCCTGCGTCTGATACGCAGTATTTT. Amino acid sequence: CASGKLAAPASDTQYF.

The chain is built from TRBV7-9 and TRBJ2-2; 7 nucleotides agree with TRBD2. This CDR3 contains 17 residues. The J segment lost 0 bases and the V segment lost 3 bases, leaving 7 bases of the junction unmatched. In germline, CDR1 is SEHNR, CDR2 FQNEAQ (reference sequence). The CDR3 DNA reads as TGTGCCAGCAGCTTCAGGGATGCGGGGGCGAACACCGGGGAGCTGTTTTTT. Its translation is CASSFRDAGANTGELFF.

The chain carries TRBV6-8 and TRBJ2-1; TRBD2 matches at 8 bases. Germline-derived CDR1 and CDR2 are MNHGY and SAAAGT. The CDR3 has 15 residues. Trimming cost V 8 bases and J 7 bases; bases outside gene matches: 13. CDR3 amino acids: CASPNGTRFPNEQFF. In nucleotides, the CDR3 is TGTGCCAGCCCCAACGGGACTAGGTTCCCTAATGAGCAGTTCTTC.

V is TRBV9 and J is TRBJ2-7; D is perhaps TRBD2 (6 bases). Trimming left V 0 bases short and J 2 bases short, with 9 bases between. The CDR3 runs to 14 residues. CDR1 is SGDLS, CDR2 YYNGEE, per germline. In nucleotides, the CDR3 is TGTGCCAGCAGCGTAGCGGGGGATACCTACGAGCAGTACTTC. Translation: CASSVAGDTYEQYF.

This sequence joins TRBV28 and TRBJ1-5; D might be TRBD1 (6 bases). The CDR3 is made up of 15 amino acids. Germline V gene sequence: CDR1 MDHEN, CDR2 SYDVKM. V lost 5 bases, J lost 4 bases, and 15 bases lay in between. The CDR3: CASSPRTAGNQPQHF. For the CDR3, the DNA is TGTGCCAGCAGTCCACGGACAGCGGGGAATCAGCCCCAGCATTTT. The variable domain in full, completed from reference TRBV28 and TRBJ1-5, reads DVKVTQSSRYLVKRTGEKVFLECVQDMDHENMFWYRQDPGLGLRLIYFSYDVKMKEKGDIPEGYSVSREKKERFSLILESASTNQTSMYLCASSPRTAGNQPQHFGDGTRLSIL.

The CDR3 loop is CSASDQGALFYGYTF. The CDR3 DNA follows: TGCAGTGCTAGTGATCAGGGGGCATTGTTCTATGGCTACACCTTC. The rearrangement joins TRBV20-1 to TRBJ1-2; 8 nucleotides align to TRBD1. This CDR3 is built from 15 residues. Looked up from germline, CDR1 is DFQATT and CDR2 is SNEGSKA (reference sequence). With 3 bases clipped from V and 4 bases from J, the junction kept 10 bases outside the gene matches.

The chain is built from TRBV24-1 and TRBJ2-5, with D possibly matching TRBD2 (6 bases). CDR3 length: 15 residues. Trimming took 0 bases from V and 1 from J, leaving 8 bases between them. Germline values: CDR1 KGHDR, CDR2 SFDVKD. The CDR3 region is CATSDLGGRQETQYF. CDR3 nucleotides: TGTGCCACCAGTGATTTGGGAGGGCGCCAAGAGACCCAGTACTTC.

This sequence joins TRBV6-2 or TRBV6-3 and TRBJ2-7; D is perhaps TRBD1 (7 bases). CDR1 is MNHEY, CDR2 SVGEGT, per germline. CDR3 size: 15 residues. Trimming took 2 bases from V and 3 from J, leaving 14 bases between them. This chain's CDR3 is CASSYGGTALYEQYF. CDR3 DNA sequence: TGTGCCAGCAGTTACGGCGGGACAGCACTCTACGAGCAGTACTTC.

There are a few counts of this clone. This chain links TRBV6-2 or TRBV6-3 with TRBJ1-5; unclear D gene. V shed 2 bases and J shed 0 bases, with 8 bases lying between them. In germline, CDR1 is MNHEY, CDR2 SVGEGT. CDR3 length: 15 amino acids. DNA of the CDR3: TGTGCCAGCAGTTACGGGCACCCTAGCAATCAGCCCCAGCATTTT. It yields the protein CASSYGHPSNQPQHF.

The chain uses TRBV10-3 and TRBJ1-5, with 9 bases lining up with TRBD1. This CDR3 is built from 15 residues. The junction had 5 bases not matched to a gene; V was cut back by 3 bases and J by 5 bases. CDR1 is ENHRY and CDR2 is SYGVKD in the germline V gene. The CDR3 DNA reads TGTGCCATCAGTGATTACAGGGGGCTTGATCAGCCCCAGCATTTT. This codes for CAISDYRGLDQPQHF.

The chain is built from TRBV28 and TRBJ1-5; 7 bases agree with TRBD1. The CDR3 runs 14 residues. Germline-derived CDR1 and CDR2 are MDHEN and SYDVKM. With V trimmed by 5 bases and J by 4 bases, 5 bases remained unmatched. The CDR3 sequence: CASSTTGPNQPQHF. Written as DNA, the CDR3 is TGTGCCAGCAGTACGACAGGGCCTAATCAGCCCCAGCATTTT.

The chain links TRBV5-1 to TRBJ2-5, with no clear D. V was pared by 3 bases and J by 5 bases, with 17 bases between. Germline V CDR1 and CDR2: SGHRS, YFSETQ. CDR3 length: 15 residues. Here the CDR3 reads CASSSRPGLSETQYF. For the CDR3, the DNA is TGCGCCAGCAGCTCGAGACCGGGCCTCAGTGAGACCCAGTACTTC.

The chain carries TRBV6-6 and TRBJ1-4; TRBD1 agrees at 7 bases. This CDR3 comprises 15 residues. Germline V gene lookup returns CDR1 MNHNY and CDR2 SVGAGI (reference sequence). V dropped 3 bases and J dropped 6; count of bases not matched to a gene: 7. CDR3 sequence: CASSYQGGVHEKLFF. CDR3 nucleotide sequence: TGTGCCAGCAGTTATCAGGGGGGGGTCCATGAAAAACTGTTTTTT.

The chain's CDR3 is CASSPTGDKHEQYF. The DNA for the CDR3 is TGTGCCAGCAGTCCGACAGGGGATAAGCACGAGCAGTACTTC. The rearrangement uses TRBV28 and TRBJ2-7; TRBD1 aligns across 8 bases. Germline V gene data show CDR1 as MDHEN and CDR2 as SYDVKM. V trimming: 5 bases; J trimming: 5 bases; junction bases outside the gene matches: 8. The length of the CDR3 is 14 residues.

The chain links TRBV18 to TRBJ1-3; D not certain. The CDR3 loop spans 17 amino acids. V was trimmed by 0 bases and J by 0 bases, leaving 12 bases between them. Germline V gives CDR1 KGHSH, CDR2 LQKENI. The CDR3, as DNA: TGTGCCAGCTCACCACCTCTCCAGACGAACTCTGGAAACACCATATATTTT. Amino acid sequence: CASSPPLQTNSGNTIYF.

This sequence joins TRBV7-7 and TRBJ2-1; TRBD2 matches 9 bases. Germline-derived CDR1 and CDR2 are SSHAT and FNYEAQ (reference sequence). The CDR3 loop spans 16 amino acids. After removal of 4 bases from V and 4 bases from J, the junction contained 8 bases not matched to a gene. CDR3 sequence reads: CASSSIAGVTYNEQFF. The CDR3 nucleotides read TGTGCCAGCAGCTCCATAGCGGGAGTTACTTACAATGAGCAGTTCTTC.

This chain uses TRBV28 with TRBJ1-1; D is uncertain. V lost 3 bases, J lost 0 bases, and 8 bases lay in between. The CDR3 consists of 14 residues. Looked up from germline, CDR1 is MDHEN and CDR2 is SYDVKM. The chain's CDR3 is CASSLAALNTEAFF. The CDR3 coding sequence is TGTGCCAGCAGTTTGGCGGCCTTGAACACTGAAGCTTTCTTT.

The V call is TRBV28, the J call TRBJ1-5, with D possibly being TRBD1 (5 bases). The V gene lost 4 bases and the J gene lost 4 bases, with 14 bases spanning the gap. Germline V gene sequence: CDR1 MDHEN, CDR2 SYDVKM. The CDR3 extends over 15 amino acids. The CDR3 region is CASSSDRWGNQPQHF. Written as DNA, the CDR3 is TGTGCCAGCAGTTCGGACCGTTGGGGGAATCAGCCCCAGCATTTT.

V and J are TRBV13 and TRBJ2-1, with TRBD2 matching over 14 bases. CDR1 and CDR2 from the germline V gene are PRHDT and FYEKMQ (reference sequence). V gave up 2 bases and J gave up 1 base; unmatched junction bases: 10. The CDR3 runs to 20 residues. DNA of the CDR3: TGTGCCAGCAGCTTATATACCCGGACTAGCGGGAGGTCTTCCTACAATGAGCAGTTCTTC. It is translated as CASSLYTRTSGRSSYNEQFF.

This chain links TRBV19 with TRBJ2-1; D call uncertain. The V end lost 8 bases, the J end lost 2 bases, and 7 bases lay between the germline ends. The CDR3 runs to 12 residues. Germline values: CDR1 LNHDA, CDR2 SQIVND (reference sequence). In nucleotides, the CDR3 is TGTGCCAGTTCAACTACCTACAATGAGCAGTTCTTC. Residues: CASSTTYNEQFF.

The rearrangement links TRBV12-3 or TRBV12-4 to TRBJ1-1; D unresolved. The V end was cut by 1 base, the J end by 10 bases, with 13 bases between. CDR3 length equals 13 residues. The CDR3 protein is CASSLVGQIGAFF. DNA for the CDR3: TGTGCCAGCAGTTTAGTAGGCCAGATTGGAGCTTTCTTT.